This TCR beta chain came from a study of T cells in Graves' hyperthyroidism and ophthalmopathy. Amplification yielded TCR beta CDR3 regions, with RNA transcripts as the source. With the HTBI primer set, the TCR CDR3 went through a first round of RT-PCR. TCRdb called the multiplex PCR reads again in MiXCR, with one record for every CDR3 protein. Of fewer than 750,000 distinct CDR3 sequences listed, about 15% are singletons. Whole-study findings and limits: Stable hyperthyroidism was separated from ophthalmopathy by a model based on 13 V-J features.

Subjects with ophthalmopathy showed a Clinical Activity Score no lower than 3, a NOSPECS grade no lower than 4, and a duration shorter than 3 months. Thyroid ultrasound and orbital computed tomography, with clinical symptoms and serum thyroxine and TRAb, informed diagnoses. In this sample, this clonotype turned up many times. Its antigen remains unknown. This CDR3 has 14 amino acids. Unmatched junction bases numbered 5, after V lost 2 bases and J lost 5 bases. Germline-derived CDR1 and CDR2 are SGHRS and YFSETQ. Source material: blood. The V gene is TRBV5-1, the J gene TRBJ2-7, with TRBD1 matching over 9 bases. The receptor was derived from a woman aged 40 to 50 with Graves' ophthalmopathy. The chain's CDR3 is CASSFLDRGNEQYF. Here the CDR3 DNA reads TGCGCCAGCAGCTTTCTGGACAGGGGTAACGAGCAGTACTTC. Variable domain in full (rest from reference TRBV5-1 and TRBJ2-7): KAGVTQTPRYLIKTRGQQVTLSCSPISGHRSVSWYQQTPGQGLQFLFEYFSETQRNKGNFPGRFSGRQFSNSRSEMNVSTLELGDSALYLCASSFLDRGNEQYFGPGTRLTVT.